This T cell receptor (beta chain) emerged from a study of blood T cell repertoires in COVID-19. Germline CDR1 SGDLS, CDR2 YYNGEE. CDR3 length: 14 residues. Trimming removed 4 bases from V and 7 bases from J; junction bases left unmatched: 10. The repertoire was sequenced with immunoSEQ multiplex PCR; TCRdb's copy has only in-frame clones and lacks some. The data contain about 180,000 clones, approximately 90% of them seen just once; the ten biggest clones take up about 1.6%. This TCR was recovered from a woman aged 50 to 60 with acute or convalescent COVID-19. The chain combines TRBV9 with TRBJ1-2, with 7 bases aligning to TRBD1. The source material was peripheral blood. The CDR3 reads CASSLRQGAGGYTF. In DNA form, the CDR3 reads TGTGCCAGCAGCCTTCGACAGGGAGCCGGTGGCTACACCTTC. Full variable domain (missing parts from reference TRBV9 and TRBJ1-2): DSGVTQTPKHLITATGQRVTLRCSPRSGDLSVYWYQQSLDQGLQFLIQYYNGEERAKGNILERFSAQQFPDLHSELNLSSLELGDSALYFCASSLRQGAGGYTFGSGTRLTVV.